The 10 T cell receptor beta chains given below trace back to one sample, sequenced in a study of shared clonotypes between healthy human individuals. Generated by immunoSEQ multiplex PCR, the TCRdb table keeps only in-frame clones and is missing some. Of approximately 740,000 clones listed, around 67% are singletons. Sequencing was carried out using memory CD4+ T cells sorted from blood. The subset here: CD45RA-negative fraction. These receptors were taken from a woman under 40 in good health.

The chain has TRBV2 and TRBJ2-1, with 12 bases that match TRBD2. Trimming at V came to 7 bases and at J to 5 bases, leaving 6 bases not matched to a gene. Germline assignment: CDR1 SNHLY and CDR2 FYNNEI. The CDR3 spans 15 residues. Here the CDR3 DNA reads TGTGCCAGCAAGGGGACTAGCGGGTGGAACAATGAGCAGTTCTTC. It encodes CASKGTSGWNNEQFF.

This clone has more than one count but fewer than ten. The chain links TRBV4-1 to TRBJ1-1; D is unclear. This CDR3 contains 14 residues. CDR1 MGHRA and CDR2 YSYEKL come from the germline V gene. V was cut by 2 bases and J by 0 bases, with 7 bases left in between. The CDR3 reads CASSQSTVNTEAFF. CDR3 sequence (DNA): TGCGCCAGCAGCCAATCGACGGTGAACACTGAAGCTTTCTTT.

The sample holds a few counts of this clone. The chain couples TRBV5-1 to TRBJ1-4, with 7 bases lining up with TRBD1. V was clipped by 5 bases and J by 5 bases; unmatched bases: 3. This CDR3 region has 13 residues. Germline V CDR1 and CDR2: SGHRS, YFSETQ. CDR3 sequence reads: CASRRDRNEKLFF. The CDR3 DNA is TGCGCCAGCAGAAGGGACAGAAATGAAAAACTGTTTTTT.

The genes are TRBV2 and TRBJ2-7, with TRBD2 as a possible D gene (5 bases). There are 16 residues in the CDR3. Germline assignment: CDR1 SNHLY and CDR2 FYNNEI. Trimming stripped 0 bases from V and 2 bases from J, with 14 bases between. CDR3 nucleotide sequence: TGTGCCAGCAGTGAAGCGCTTAGGACTCCCACCTACGAGCAGTACTTC. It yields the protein CASSEALRTPTYEQYF.

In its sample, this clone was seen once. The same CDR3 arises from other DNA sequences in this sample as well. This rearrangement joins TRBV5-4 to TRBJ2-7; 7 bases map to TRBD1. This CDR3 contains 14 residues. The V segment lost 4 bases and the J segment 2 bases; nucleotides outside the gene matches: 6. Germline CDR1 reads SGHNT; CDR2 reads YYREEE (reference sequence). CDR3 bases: TGTGCCAGCAGCCGACCGGGACAGACCTACGAGCAGTACTTC. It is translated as CASSRPGQTYEQYF. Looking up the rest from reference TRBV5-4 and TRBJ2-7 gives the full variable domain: ETGVTQSPTHLIKTRGQQVTLRCSSQSGHNTVSWYQQALGQGPQFIFQYYREEENGRGNFPPRFSGLQFPNYSSELNVNALELDDSALYLCASSRPGQTYEQYFGPGTRLTVT.

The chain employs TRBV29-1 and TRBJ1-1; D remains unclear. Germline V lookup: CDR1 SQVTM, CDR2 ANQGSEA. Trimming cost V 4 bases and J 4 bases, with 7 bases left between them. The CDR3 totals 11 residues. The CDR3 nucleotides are TGCAGCGTTGTAGGGCGCACTGAAGCTTTCTTT. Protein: CSVVGRTEAFF. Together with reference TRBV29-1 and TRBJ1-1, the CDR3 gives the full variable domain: SAVISQKPSRDICQRGTSLTIQCQVDSQVTMMFWYRQQPGQSLTLIATANQGSEATYESGFVIDKFPISRPNLTFSTLTVSNMSPEDSSIYLCSVVGRTEAFFGQGTRLTVV.

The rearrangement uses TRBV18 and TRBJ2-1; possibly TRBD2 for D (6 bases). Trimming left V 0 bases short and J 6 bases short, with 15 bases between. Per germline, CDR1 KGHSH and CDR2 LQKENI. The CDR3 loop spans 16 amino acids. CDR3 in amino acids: CASSPPSGEYGNEQFF. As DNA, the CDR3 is TGTGCCAGCTCACCACCGTCGGGGGAGTATGGCAATGAGCAGTTCTTC.

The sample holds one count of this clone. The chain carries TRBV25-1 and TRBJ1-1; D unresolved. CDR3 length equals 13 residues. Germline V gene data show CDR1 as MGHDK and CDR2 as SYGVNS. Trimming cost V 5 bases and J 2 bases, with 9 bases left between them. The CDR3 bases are TGTGCCAGCAGTAGGCAGGCAAACACTGAAGCTTTCTTT. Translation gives CASSRQANTEAFF. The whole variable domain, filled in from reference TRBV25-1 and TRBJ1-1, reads EADIYQTPRYLVIGTGKKITLECSQTMGHDKMYWYQQDPGMELHLIHYSYGVNSTEKGDLSSESTVSRIRTEHFPLTLESARPSHTSQYLCASSRQANTEAFFGQGTRLTVV.

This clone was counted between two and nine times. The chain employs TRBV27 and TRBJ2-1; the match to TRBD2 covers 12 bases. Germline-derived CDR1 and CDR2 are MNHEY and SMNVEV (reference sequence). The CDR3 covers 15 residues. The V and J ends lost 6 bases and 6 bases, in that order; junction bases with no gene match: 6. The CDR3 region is CASSSLAGGGNEQFF. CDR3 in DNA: TGTGCCAGCAGCTCTCTAGCGGGAGGGGGCAATGAGCAGTTCTTC.

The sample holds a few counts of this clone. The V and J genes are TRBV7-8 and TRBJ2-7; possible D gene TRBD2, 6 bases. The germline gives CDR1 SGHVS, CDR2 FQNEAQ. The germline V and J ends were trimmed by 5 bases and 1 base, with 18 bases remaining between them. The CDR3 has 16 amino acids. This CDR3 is CASSHSGTPVSYEQYF. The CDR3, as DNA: TGTGCCAGCAGCCACTCCGGGACTCCGGTTTCCTACGAGCAGTACTTC.